This record looks at one TCR beta chain sequence and its context. This clone has only a few counts. Its specific antigen is unknown. The record has no base qualities; no much larger clone is one base away. Genomic DNA was extracted with the Qiagen DNeasy kit from unsorted PBMCs and from negatively selected CD4+ and CD8+ fractions. Amplification of TCR beta CDR3 regions was done by immunoSEQ multiplex PCR with primers that anneal to V and J segments. A synthetic immune receptor repertoire was used to minimize amplification bias, and any residual bias was removed computationally once sequencing was done. The authors processed their data as follows. Custom Python scripts were used to quantify repertoire diversity as the Shannon entropy index. Unsorted, CD4+ and CD8+ repertoires were examined separately, except in combined analyses, for which CD4+ and CD8+ sequences were merged in silico. Clonal expansion was defined as a frequency increase of at least 2-fold after treatment compared with C1D1, and clones undetected at baseline were assigned a pseudocount of 0.5. Singleton clones were defined as clones with 0 or 1 copy at C1D1, and non-singleton clones were defined as clones with 2 or more copies. By matching protein sequences in sorted samples from the same patient, clones expanded in unsorted samples were annotated as CD4+, CD8+ or unknown. Wilcoxon tests were applied to paired samples to test diversity changes from C1D1 to C4D1. In its TCRdb copy, this immuneACCESS table keeps in-frame sequences only and misses some clones. Where compared with another copy, unresolved V genes explain less than half of these, and the others have no known cause. V and J calls and clone size follow that table, whereas D and trimming were derived from the DNA. For this sample the table gives about 4,600 clones, of which under 70% were detected only once. The ten largest clones take up under 30% of the sample.

The data belong to a study of PD-1 blockade in classical Hodgkin lymphoma (dated by TCRdb to about 2020). In the study overall: Nivolumab dosing was 3 mg/kg intravenously every 2 weeks, continuing until either disease progression or unacceptable toxicity. A peripheral blood immune signature of response to PD-1 blockade in classical Hodgkin lymphoma was defined using TCR beta sequencing and CyTOF. Beyond this particular receptor, the publication reports: Diversity was lower in patients who began nivolumab less than 1 year after ASCT, so these patients were left out of later analyses to avoid confounding by immune reconstitution. Newly diagnosed patients were reported to have lower baseline TCR diversity than healthy donors, and relapsed/refractory patients were reported to have lower baseline TCR diversity still. CD4+ but not CD8+ TCR diversity rose significantly by C4D1 (p=0.0027 vs p=0.16), most apparent in complete responders (p=0.02). Trial patients achieving complete response had baseline diversity similar to newly diagnosed patients, whereas partial responders and progressors had significantly lower diversity. The study was limited to a single clinical trial cohort, and causes of repertoire differences, possibly disease activity or prior therapy, remained undefined.

Its CDR3 holds 14 amino acids, cysteine through phenylalanine. Only the CDR3 DNA stays, 42 bases, in frame from base 1. Reading the germline V gene gives CDR1 SGHRS and CDR2 YFSETQ. Trimming removed 0 bases from V and 6 bases from J; the gene matches leave 1 base unexplained. This specimen's time point label, interpreted: cycle 4 day 1 (C4D1), after 5 to 7 weeks of nivolumab. Every trial patient had relapsed following autologous stem cell transplantation, and prior brentuximab vedotin exposure was what differed among cohorts A, B and C. The trial cohort was composed of 56 patients with relapsed/refractory classical Hodgkin lymphoma, for whom complete response, partial response or progressive disease was recorded as best overall response. Trial patients were treated with single-agent nivolumab in the multi-cohort phase II CheckMate 205 trial. An independent review committee assessed best overall response by applying the 2007 International Working Group response criteria. Trial PBMCs were collected just before the start of nivolumab (C1D1) and during therapy at cycle 2 day 1 and cycle 4 day 1. After peripheral blood was drawn into 8 mL Vacutainer Cell Preparation Tubes, PBMCs were isolated by centrifugation and then cryopreserved.

The sequence derives from a human donor with classical Hodgkin lymphoma. This sample comprised peripheral blood mononuclear cells (PBMCs), obtained before the fourth cycle of nivolumab. This chain is built from TRBV5-1 and TRBJ2-3; TRBD1 fits 10 bases in the junction. CDR3 sequence: CASSLGQGADTQYF. The DNA sequence is given as TGCGCCAGCAGCTTGGGACAGGGGGCGGATACGCAGTATTTT.